This T cell receptor beta chain was obtained from a study of PD-1 blockade in classical Hodgkin lymphoma. Study information: The patients were dosed with nivolumab 3 mg/kg, infused intravenously every 2 weeks.

This clone occurred once. Germline V lookup: CDR1 SGHRS, CDR2 YFSETQ. V was trimmed by 0 bases and J by 2 bases, leaving 8 bases between them. The CDR3 covers 14 residues. Libraries were prepared by immunoSEQ multiplex PCR; TCRdb keeps only in-frame clonotypes and omits some of them. The sample lists 15,000 to 17,000 clones, 80% to 85% occurring once. Each patient relapsed following autologous stem cell transplantation, and prior brentuximab vedotin exposure differed. The chain carries TRBV5-1 and TRBJ1-2; D ambiguous. This clonotype was sampled from a human donor with classical Hodgkin lymphoma. The sample here was peripheral blood mononuclear cells (PBMCs), taken before the second cycle of nivolumab. In DNA form, the CDR3 reads TGCGCCAGCAGCTTGGGAGGTGAAAACTATGGCTACACCTTC. This encodes CASSLGGENYGYTF.